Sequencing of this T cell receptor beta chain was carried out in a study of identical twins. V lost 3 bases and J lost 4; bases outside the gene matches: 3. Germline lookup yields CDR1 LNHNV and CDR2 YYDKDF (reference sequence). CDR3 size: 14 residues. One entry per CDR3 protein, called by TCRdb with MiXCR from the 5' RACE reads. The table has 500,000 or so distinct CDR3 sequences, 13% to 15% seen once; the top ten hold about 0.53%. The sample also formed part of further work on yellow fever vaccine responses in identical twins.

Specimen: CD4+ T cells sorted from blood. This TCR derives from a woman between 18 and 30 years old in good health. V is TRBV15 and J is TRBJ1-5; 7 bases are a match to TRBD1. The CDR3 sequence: CATSRGQPNQPQHF. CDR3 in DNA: TGTGCCACCAGCAGGGGACAGCCTAATCAGCCCCAGCATTTT.